A selection of T cell receptor beta chains follows, all from one sample in a study of cytomegalovirus exposure and HLA in healthy donors. Assay used: immunoSEQ multiplex PCR; TCRdb lists only in-frame clones, some missing. The data contain 200,000 or so clones, around 80% of them singletons. Sequenced sample: PBMCs. These receptors were taken from a woman in her twenties or thirties in good health and CMV-seropositive. Each CDR3 is given with its conserved first and last residue. The order of the fields is D gene, clone size, V gene, CDR3 protein. A D gene is named only where the DNA matches it firmly. Clone size is shown for a subset of rows, as once, few, many or a class of expanded clone.

>TRBD2|many|TRBV18
CASSPTSGSSYEQYF
>-|-|TRBV2
CASSEALWALGKANEQFF
>TRBD1|-|TRBV10-1
CATRGSSYNEQFF
>-|-|TRBV19
CASTPDGANTGELFF
>TRBD1|-|TRBV5-1
CASSGGQGRETQYF
>TRBD2|-|TRBV7-6
CASSRGGNEQFF
>TRBD2|-|TRBV2
CASRAGVTSYEQYF
>TRBD2|-|TRBV2
CASSDPGTSGYNEQFF
>TRBD1|-|TRBV15
CATSGEQGALSGYTF
>TRBD1|-|TRBV29-1
CSVEGSGQGYGYTF
>TRBD1|-|TRBV7-9
CASRQTGGRHEQYF
>-|-|TRBV29-1
CSVEDFQVGAFF
>TRBD2|-|TRBV5-4
CASSLMLAGSTDTQYF
>-|-|TRBV27
CASSSDFANQPQHF